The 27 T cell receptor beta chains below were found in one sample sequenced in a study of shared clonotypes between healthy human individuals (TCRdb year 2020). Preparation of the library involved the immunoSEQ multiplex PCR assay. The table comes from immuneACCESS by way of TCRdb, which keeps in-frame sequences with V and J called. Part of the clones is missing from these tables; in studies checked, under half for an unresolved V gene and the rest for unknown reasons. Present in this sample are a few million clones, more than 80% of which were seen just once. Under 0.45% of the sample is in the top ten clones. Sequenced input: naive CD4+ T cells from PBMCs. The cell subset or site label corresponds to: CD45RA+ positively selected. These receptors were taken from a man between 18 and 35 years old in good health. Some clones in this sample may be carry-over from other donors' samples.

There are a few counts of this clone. CDR3 DNA sequence: TGTGCCAGCAGCATCCCTAGGGGGTGGGAGACCCAGTACTTC. Protein sequence: CASSIPRGWETQYF. This chain connects TRBV28 to TRBJ2-5, with D possibly matching TRBD1 (6 bases). The V gene's germline CDR1 is MDHEN and CDR2 SYDVKM. Trimming cost V 6 bases and J 5 bases, with 16 bases left between them. This CDR3 is built from 14 residues. The complete variable domain, with remaining parts taken from reference TRBV28 and TRBJ2-5, reads DVKVTQSSRYLVKRTGEKVFLECVQDMDHENMFWYRQDPGLGLRLIYFSYDVKMKEKGDIPEGYSVSREKKERFSLILESASTNQTSMYLCASSIPRGWETQYFGPGTRLLVL.

The CDR3 DNA follows: TGTGCCAGCAGTTGGACAGGGGCTGACTATGGCTACACCTTC. Translation gives CASSWTGADYGYTF. V gene TRBV7-9 combines with J gene TRBJ1-2, with 9 positions matching TRBD1. V trimming: 6 bases; J trimming: 3 bases; junction bases outside the gene matches: 5. The CDR3 totals 14 residues. CDR1 and CDR2 from the germline V gene are SEHNR and FQNEAQ (reference sequence).

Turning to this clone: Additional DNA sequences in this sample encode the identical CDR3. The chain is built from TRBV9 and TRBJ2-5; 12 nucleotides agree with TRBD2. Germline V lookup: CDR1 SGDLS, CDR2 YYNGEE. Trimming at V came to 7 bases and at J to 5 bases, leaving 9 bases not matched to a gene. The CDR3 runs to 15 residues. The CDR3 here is CASSLGLAGGETQYF. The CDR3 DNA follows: TGTGCCAGCTCCCTCGGGCTAGCGGGAGGGGAGACCCAGTACTTC.

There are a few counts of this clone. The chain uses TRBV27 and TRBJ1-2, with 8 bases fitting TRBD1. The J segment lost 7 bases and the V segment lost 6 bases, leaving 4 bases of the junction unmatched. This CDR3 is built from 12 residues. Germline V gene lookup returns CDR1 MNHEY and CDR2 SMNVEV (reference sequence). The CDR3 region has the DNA TGTGCCAGCAGCACAACAGGGGGTGGCTACACCTTC. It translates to CASSTTGGGYTF.

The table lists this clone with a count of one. CDR3 residues: CASSVVGQGNTYNEQFF. CDR3 nucleotide sequence: TGTGCCAGCAGCGTAGTAGGACAGGGGAATACCTACAATGAGCAGTTCTTC. This chain links TRBV9 with TRBJ2-1, with TRBD1 matching over 9 bases. The length of the CDR3 is 17 residues. Germline V CDR1 and CDR2: SGDLS, YYNGEE. V dropped 0 bases and J dropped 2; count of bases not matched to a gene: 6.

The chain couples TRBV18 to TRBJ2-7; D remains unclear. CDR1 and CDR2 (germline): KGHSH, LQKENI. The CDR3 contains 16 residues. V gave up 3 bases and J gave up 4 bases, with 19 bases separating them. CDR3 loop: CASSPPGSAYRYEQYF. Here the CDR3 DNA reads TGTGCCAGCTCACCTCCTGGCAGCGCCTATAGATACGAGCAGTACTTC.

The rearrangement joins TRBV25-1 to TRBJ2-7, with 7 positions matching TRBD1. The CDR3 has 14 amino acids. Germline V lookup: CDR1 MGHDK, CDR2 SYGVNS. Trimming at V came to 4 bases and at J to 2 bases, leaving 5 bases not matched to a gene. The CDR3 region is CASSGYTGAYEQYF. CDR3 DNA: TGTGCCAGCAGTGGATACACAGGGGCCTACGAGCAGTACTTC.

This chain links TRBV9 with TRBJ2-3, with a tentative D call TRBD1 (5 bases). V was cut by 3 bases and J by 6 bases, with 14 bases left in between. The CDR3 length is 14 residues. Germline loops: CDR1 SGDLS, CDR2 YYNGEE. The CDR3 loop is CASSAKLRGDTQYF. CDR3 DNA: TGTGCCAGCAGCGCAAAGCTAAGGGGTGATACGCAGTATTTT.

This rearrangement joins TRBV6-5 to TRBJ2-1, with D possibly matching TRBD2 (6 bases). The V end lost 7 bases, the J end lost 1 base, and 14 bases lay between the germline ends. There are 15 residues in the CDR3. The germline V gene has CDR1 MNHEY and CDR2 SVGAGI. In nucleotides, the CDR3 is TGTGCCAGCACCCCCCCCGGGGGTTCCTACAATGAGCAGTTCTTC. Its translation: CASTPPGGSYNEQFF.

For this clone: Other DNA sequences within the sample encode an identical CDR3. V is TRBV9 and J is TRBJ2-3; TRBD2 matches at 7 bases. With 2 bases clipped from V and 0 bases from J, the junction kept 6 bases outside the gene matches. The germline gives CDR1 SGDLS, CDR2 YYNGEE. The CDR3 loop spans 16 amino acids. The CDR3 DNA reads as TGTGCCAGCAGCGTGGGAGCGGGAAGTAGCACAGATACGCAGTATTTT. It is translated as CASSVGAGSSTDTQYF.

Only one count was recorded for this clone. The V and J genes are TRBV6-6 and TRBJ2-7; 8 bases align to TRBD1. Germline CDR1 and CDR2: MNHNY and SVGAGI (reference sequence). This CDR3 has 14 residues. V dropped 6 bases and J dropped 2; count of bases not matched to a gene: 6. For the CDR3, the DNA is TGTGCCAGCAGCCAACAGGGGGGAACCTACGAGCAGTACTTC. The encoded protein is CASSQQGGTYEQYF.

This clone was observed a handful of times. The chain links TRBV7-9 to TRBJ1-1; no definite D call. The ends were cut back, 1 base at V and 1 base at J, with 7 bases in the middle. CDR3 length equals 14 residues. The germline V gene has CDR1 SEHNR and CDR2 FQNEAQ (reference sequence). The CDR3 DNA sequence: TGTGCCAGCAGCTTAGACCCCCAGAACACTGAAGCTTTCTTT. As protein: CASSLDPQNTEAFF.

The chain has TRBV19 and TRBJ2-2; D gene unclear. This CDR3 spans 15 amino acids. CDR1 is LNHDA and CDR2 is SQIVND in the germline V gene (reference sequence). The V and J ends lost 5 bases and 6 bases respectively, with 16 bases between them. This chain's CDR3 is CASSPDGLGAGELFF. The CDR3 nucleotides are TGTGCCAGTAGTCCGGACGGATTAGGCGCCGGGGAGCTGTTTTTT.

CDR3 nucleotides: TGTGCCAGCAGTTACTCCCGGACAACGTACGAGCAGTACTTC. Protein: CASSYSRTTYEQYF. The V and J genes are TRBV6-5 and TRBJ2-7; possibly TRBD1 for D (5 bases). V was clipped by 0 bases and J by 4 bases, with 10 bases between them. This CDR3 has 14 residues. Per germline, CDR1 MNHEY and CDR2 SVGAGI.

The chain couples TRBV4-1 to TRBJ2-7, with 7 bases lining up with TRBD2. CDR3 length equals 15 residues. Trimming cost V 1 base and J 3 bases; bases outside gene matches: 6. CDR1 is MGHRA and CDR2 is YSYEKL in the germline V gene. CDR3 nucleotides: TGCGCCAGCAGCCAAGGGGGACTACTCAACTACGAGCAGTACTTC. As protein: CASSQGGLLNYEQYF.

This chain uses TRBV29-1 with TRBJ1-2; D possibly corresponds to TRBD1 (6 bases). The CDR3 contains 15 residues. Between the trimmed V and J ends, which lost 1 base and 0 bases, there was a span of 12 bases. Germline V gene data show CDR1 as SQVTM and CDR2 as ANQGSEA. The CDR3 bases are TGCAGCGTTGAAGTTGAGGGGGGGACTAACTATGGCTACACCTTC. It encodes CSVEVEGGTNYGYTF.

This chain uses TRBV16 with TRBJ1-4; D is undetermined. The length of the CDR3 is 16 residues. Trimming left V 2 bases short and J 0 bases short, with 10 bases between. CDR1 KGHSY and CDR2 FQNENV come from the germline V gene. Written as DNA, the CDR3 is TGTGCCAGCAGCCAAGAGTCACATGCAACTAATGAAAAACTGTTTTTT. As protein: CASSQESHATNEKLFF.

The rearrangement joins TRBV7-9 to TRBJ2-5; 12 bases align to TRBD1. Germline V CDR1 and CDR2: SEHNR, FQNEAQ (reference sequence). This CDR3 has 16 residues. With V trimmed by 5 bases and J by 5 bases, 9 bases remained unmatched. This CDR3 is CASSPGQGALEETQYF. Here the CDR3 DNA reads TGTGCCAGCAGCCCGGGACAGGGGGCGCTTGAGGAGACCCAGTACTTC.

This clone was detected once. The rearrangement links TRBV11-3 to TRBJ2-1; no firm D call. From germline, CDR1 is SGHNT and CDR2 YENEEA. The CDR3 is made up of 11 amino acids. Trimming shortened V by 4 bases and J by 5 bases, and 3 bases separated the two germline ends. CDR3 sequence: CASSSDNEQFF. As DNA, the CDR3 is TGTGCCAGCAGCTCAGACAATGAGCAGTTCTTC.

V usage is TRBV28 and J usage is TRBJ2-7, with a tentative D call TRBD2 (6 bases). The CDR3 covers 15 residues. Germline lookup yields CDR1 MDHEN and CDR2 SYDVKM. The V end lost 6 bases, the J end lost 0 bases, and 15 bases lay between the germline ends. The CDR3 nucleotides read TGTGCCAGCAGAGCCGGGACTGTACTCTCCTACGAGCAGTACTTC. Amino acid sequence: CASRAGTVLSYEQYF.

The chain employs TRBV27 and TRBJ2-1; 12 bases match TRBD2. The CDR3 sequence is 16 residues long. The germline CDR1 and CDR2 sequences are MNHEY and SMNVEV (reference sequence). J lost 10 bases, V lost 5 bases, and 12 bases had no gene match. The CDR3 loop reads CASSPPAAGLAGEQFF. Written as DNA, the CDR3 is TGTGCCAGCAGTCCCCCTGCCGCGGGACTAGCGGGCGAGCAGTTCTTC.

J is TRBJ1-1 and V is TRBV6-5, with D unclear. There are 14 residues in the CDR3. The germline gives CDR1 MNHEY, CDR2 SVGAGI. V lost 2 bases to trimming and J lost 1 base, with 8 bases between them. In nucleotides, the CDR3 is TGTGCCAGCAGTTACGGGTCGCGGAACACTGAAGCTTTCTTT. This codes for CASSYGSRNTEAFF.

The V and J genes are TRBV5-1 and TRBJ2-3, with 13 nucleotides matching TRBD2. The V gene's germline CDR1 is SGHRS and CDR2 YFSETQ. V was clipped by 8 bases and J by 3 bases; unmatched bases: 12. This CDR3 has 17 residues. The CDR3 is CASSKWTSGSGTDTQYF. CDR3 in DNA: TGCGCCAGTAGTAAATGGACTAGCGGGAGTGGTACAGATACGCAGTATTTT.

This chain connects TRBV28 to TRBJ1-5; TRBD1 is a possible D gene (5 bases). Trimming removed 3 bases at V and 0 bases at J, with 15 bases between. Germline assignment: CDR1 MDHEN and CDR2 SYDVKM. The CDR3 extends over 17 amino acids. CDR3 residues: CASSFIRRGDSNQPQHF. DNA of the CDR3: TGTGCCAGCAGTTTCATCCGGCGGGGGGATAGCAATCAGCCCCAGCATTTT.

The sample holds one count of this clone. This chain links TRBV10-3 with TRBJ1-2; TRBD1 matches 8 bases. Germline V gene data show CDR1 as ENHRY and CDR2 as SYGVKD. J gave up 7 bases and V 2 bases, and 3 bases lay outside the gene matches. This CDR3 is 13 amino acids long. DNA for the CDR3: TGTGCCATCAGTGAGGGACAGGGATCTGGCTACACCTTC. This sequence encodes CAISEGQGSGYTF.

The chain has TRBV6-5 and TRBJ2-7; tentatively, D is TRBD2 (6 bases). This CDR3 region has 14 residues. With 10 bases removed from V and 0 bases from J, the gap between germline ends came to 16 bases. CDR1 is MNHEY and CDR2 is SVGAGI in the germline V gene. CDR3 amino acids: CATNLGGSSYEQYF. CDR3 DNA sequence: TGTGCCACCAACCTTGGGGGGAGCTCCTACGAGCAGTACTTC.

The CDR3 sequence: CASRYTGGAAEAFF. DNA for the CDR3: TGCGCCAGCAGATATACAGGGGGTGCCGCTGAAGCTTTCTTT. The chain uses TRBV5-1 and TRBJ1-1; TRBD1 matches at 8 bases. CDR3 length: 14 amino acids. The junction had 9 bases not matched to a gene; V was cut back by 5 bases and J by 6 bases. Germline loops: CDR1 SGHRS, CDR2 YFSETQ.